Listed here are 20 T cell receptor beta chains from one sample, sequenced in a study of OX40 agonist ivuxolimab in advanced cancers. The table came from immunoSEQ multiplex PCR; TCRdb's copy has only in-frame clones and leaves some out. The table lists some 34,000 clones, approximately 88% of them singletons. This specimen consisted of CD4+ or CD8+ T cells sorted from blood, obtained in a trial of the OX40 agonist ivuxolimab. The receptor source for this set is an adult with an advanced solid tumor such as melanoma, head and neck, liver or kidney cancer.

This chain uses TRBV7-9 with TRBJ1-1; D is unclear. Per germline, CDR1 SEHNR and CDR2 FQNEAQ (reference sequence). The CDR3 totals 12 residues. Trimming took off 5 bases at V and 4 bases at J, with 8 bases between the two ends. The CDR3 DNA is TGTGCCAGCAGCCCCCGGGGCACTGAAGCTTTCTTT. Translation: CASSPRGTEAFF.

This chain uses TRBV30 with TRBJ1-2, with D perhaps TRBD1 (6 bases). Trimming shortened V by 5 bases and J by 8 bases, and 15 bases separated the two germline ends. Per the germline V gene, CDR1 is GTSNPN and CDR2 is SVGIG (reference sequence). The CDR3 loop spans 12 amino acids. The CDR3 region is CAWDRRLGGYTF. The CDR3 region has the DNA TGTGCCTGGGACAGGAGGTTAGGGGGCTACACCTTC. Drawing the rest from reference TRBV30 and TRBJ1-2, the complete variable domain is SQTIHQWPATLVQPVGSPLSLECTVEGTSNPNLYWYRQAAGRGLQLLFYSVGIGQISSEVPQNLSASRPQDRQFILSSKKLLLSDSGFYLCAWDRRLGGYTFGSGTRLTVV.

Notes on this clone: Its ends do not fully match the called genes, so a read error is possible. The chain couples TRBV7-7 to TRBJ2-2; 11 bases line up with TRBD1. This CDR3 is 16 amino acids long. Germline V gene lookup returns CDR1 SSHAT and CDR2 FNYEAQ (reference sequence). The CDR3 reads CASSKDRGLFSGELFF. In DNA form, the CDR3 reads TGTGCTAGCAGCAAGGACAGGGGGCTTTTCTCCGGGGAGCTGTTTTTT.

The chain combines TRBV7-2 with TRBJ2-7; tentatively, D is TRBD2 (5 bases). The germline V gene has CDR1 SGHTA and CDR2 FQGNSA. The CDR3 consists of 14 residues. Deletions cut 5 bases from V and 2 bases from J, with 13 bases between. CDR3 in amino acids: CASSPLRETYEQYF. The CDR3 DNA reads TGTGCCAGCAGCCCTCTGAGGGAAACCTACGAGCAGTACTTC.

The V call is TRBV4-3, the J call TRBJ1-1; no firm D call. Trimming took 0 bases from V and 8 from J, leaving 10 bases between them. The CDR3 sequence is 13 residues long. Germline V gives CDR1 LGHNA, CDR2 YSLEER. CDR3 in DNA: TGCGCCAGCAGCCAAGACGGATGCAGAGAAGCTTTCTTT. It yields the protein CASSQDGCREAFF.

The rearrangement links TRBV13 to TRBJ2-7; TRBD1 aligns across 8 bases. After removal of 5 bases from V and 6 bases from J, the junction contained 12 bases not matched to a gene. The germline CDR1 and CDR2 sequences are PRHDT and FYEKMQ (reference sequence). CDR3 length equals 15 residues. The CDR3 loop is CASSLLGQGAAEQYF. The CDR3, as DNA: TGTGCCAGCAGCCTACTGGGGCAGGGGGCCGCCGAGCAGTACTTC.

The V and J genes are TRBV4-2 and TRBJ2-3; 9 bases agree with TRBD2. Germline trimming cut 0 bases from V and 0 bases from J; bases unmatched to any gene: 7. CDR1 LGHNA and CDR2 YNFKEQ come from the germline V gene. The CDR3 runs 18 residues. CDR3 amino acids: CASSQDTVAGASTDTQYF. CDR3 in DNA: TGTGCCAGCAGCCAAGATACGGTAGCGGGGGCGAGCACAGATACGCAGTATTTT.

This clone was recorded only once. V is TRBV11-2 and J is TRBJ1-2, with TRBD1 as a possible D gene (6 bases). The V end lost 4 bases, the J end lost 4 bases, and 10 bases lay between the germline ends. Germline lookup yields CDR1 SGHAT and CDR2 FQNNGV. The CDR3 is 13 amino acids. Here the CDR3 DNA reads TGTGCCAGCAGCTATGGGACAATCTATGGCTACACCTTC. It codes for CASSYGTIYGYTF.

This clone has a handful of counts. The CDR3 loop is CAVGGSEAFF. The CDR3 coding sequence is TGTGCTGTGGGAGGGTCGGAAGCTTTCTTT. This chain connects TRBV19 to TRBJ1-1, with D uncertain. This CDR3 has 10 residues. CDR1 is LNHDA, CDR2 SQIVND, per germline (reference sequence).

The genes are TRBV11-2 and TRBJ2-1, with 11 bases matching TRBD2. V gave up 11 bases and J gave up 7 bases; unmatched junction bases: 10. CDR3 length: 14 amino acids. Germline-derived CDR1 and CDR2 are SGHAT and FQNNGV. The CDR3 is CAGSTSGNRNEQFF. In DNA form, the CDR3 reads TGTGCCGGATCGACTAGCGGGAATAGAAATGAGCAGTTCTTC.

The chain couples TRBV11-2 to TRBJ2-1; 13 bases are a match to TRBD2. Unmatched junction bases numbered 8, after V lost 7 bases and J lost 8 bases. CDR1 is SGHAT, CDR2 FQNNGV, per germline. The length of the CDR3 is 15 residues. The CDR3 DNA reads TGTGCCAGCACCCAAGGACTAGCGGGAGAACATGAGCAGTTCTTC. As protein: CASTQGLAGEHEQFF.

The chain recombines TRBV5-1 with TRBJ2-7; 10 bases are shared with TRBD2. J gave up 0 bases and V 2 bases, and 5 bases lay outside the gene matches. From germline, CDR1 is SGHRS and CDR2 YFSETQ. The CDR3 is 16 amino acids. The CDR3 nucleotides read TGCGCCAGCAGCTTTCGGACTAGCGGAGCCTCCTACGAGCAGTACTTC. Translated: CASSFRTSGASYEQYF.

The rearrangement uses TRBV9 and TRBJ1-2; 9 nucleotides align to TRBD1. Germline CDR1 reads SGDLS; CDR2 reads YYNGEE. J lost 3 bases, V lost 4 bases, and 16 bases had no gene match. The CDR3 contains 18 residues. The CDR3 loop reads CASSPRDRAVVRYYGYTF. The CDR3 DNA is TGTGCCAGCAGCCCCCGGGACAGGGCTGTGGTACGTTACTATGGCTACACCTTC.

This chain joins TRBV9 and TRBJ2-1; 13 bases are a match to TRBD2. Germline lookup yields CDR1 SGDLS and CDR2 YYNGEE. Trimming at V came to 0 bases and at J to 7 bases, leaving 1 base not matched to a gene. The CDR3 is 15 residues long. Here the CDR3 DNA reads TGTGCCAGCAGCGTAGGACTAGCGGGAGGAAATGAGCAGTTCTTC. Its translation is CASSVGLAGGNEQFF.

The rearrangement links TRBV27 to TRBJ1-1, with D hard to call. Germline assignment: CDR1 MNHEY and CDR2 SMNVEV (reference sequence). This CDR3 contains 14 residues. V lost 5 bases, J lost 3 bases, and 13 bases lay in between. CDR3 sequence reads: CASSDPGVDTEAFF. The CDR3 nucleotides read TGTGCCAGCAGTGACCCGGGAGTGGACACTGAAGCTTTCTTT.

The chain links TRBV7-9 to TRBJ2-7, with D tentatively TRBD2 (6 bases). The CDR3 sequence is 15 residues long. V lost 3 bases and J 2 bases, leaving 14 bases between the germline ends. The germline V gene encodes CDR1 SEHNR and CDR2 FQNEAQ (reference sequence). CDR3 sequence reads: CASSFGNSGAYEQYF. In DNA, the CDR3 is TGTGCCAGCAGCTTTGGTAATAGCGGAGCCTACGAGCAGTACTTC.

The chain couples TRBV6-5 to TRBJ2-7, with D possibly matching TRBD2 (5 bases). V gave up 5 bases and J gave up 4 bases, with 18 bases separating them. This CDR3 is 15 amino acids long. Per germline, CDR1 MNHEY and CDR2 SVGAGI. The CDR3 region is CASSPTRGPYYEQYF. In DNA, the CDR3 is TGTGCCAGCAGTCCAACCCGGGGTCCCTATTACGAGCAGTACTTC.

This clone appeared a single time. This rearrangement joins TRBV14 to TRBJ2-1; tentative D call: TRBD2 (7 bases). The CDR3 extends over 16 amino acids. Germline lookup yields CDR1 SGHDN and CDR2 FVKESK. Trimming stripped 2 bases from V and 8 bases from J, with 19 bases between. Here the CDR3 DNA reads TGTGCCAGCAGCCAACTTAGGGGGAGGGCTCGTGATGAGCAGTTCTTC. It is translated as CASSQLRGRARDEQFF.

The chain joins TRBV27 to TRBJ2-5; TRBD2 aligns across 9 bases. V gave up 5 bases and J gave up 4 bases; unmatched junction bases: 8. This CDR3 has 15 residues. CDR1 is MNHEY and CDR2 is SMNVEV in the germline V gene (reference sequence). The CDR3 is CASSMGSGSGETQYF. The CDR3 nucleotides read TGTGCCAGCAGTATGGGTAGCGGGAGTGGAGAGACCCAGTACTTC.

The V call is TRBV2, the J call TRBJ2-7, with 9 nucleotides matching TRBD2. The V segment lost 6 bases and the J segment 7 bases; nucleotides outside the gene matches: 4. This CDR3 is built from 12 residues. Germline V gene lookup returns CDR1 SNHLY and CDR2 FYNNEI. The CDR3 DNA reads TGTGCCAGCAGGCCTGGACTAGCGGAGCAGTACTTC. This encodes CASRPGLAEQYF. Drawing the rest from reference TRBV2 and TRBJ2-7, the complete variable domain is EPEVTQTPSHQVTQMGQEVILRCVPISNHLYFYWYRQILGQKVEFLVSFYNNEISEKSEIFDDQFSVERPDGSNFTLKIRSTKLEDSAMYFCASRPGLAEQYFGPGTRLTVT.